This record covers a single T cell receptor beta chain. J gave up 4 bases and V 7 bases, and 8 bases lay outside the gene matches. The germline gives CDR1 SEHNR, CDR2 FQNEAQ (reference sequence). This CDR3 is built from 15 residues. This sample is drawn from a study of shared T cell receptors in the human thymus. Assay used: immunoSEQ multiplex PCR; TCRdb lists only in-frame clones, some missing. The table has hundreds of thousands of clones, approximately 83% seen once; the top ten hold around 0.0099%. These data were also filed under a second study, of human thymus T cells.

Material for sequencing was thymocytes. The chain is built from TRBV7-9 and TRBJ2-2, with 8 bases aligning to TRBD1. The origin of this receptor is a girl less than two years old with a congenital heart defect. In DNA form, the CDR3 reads TGTGCCAGCAAAACCGGACAGGGAAGCACCGGGGAGCTGTTTTTT. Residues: CASKTGQGSTGELFF.